Described below is a single T cell receptor beta chain sequence and its context. The antigen remains unidentified. TCRdb analysed the RACE reads with MiXCR anew, one entry per CDR3 protein. The sample lists tens of thousands of distinct CDR3 sequences, roughly 13% occurring once. Time point reported: patch test 3, about 24 weeks after DPC sensitization. Treatment given: therapeutic diphenylcyclopropenone sensitization with weekly scalp DPC. This specimen comes from a study of human T cells and chemical hapten exposure. Study-wide context: Scalp application of diphenylcyclopropenone was performed weekly in patients across the entire roughly 23-week study.

General study results and limits: Alopecia affected the donors, so their immune response may differ from healthy people's. Positive correlation was observed between PT1 expanded TCR counts and patch test score.

The V segment lost 6 bases and the J segment 3 bases; nucleotides outside the gene matches: 8. This CDR3 is 15 amino acids long. In germline, CDR1 is MDHEN, CDR2 SYDVKM. This material consisted of whole blood, taken in connection with sensitization to the hapten diphenylcyclopropenone (DPC). The chain couples TRBV28 to TRBJ2-7, with TRBD1 matching over 10 bases. The sequence was collected from a woman in her 50s with alopecia areata. Some clones in this sample may be carry-over from other donors' samples. The CDR3: CASSPRRDRGYEQYF. As DNA, the CDR3 is TGTGCCAGCAGCCCTCGCCGGGACAGGGGCTACGAGCAGTACTTC.